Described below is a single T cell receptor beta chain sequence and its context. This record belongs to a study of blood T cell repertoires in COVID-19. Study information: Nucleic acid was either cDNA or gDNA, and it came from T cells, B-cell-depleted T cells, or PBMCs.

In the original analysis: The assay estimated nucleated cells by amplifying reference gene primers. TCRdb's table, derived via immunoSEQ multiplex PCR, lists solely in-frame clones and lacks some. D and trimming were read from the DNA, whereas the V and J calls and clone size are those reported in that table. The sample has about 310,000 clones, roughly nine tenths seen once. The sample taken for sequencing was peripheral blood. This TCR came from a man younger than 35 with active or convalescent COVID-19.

CDR3: CASSYSNSNQPQHF. In DNA form, the CDR3 reads TGTGCCAGCAGTTATTCAAATAGCAATCAGCCCCAGCATTTT. The chain uses TRBV6-2 or TRBV6-3 and TRBJ1-5, with unresolved D. Trimming cost V 3 bases and J 0 bases, with 6 bases left between them. In germline, CDR1 is MNHEY, CDR2 SVGEGT. The CDR3 contains 14 residues.